One sample yielded the 17 T cell receptor beta chains listed below, sequenced in a study of T cell responses to AZD1222 COVID-19 vaccine. Assay used: immunoSEQ multiplex PCR; TCRdb lists only in-frame clones, some missing. The table shows tens of thousands of clones, with roughly 80% occurring only once. The material sequenced was peripheral blood, taken on day 0 of MenACWY control vaccination. Receptor source: an adult in good health.

V gene TRBV5-4 combines with J gene TRBJ1-6; 7 bases agree with TRBD1. V lost 2 bases, J lost 3 bases, and 5 bases stayed unmatched. The CDR3 runs 16 residues. CDR1 is SGHNT and CDR2 is YYREEE in the germline V gene (reference sequence). This chain's CDR3 is CASSLSGQFYNSPLHF. The CDR3 DNA is TGTGCCAGCAGCTTATCGGGACAGTTCTATAATTCACCCCTCCACTTT.

The chain links TRBV6-2 or TRBV6-3 to TRBJ2-7; possible D gene TRBD2, 5 bases. Deletions cut 3 bases from V and 7 bases from J, with 25 bases between. Germline CDR1 and CDR2: MNHEY and SVGEGT. The CDR3 has 17 residues. The DNA of the CDR3 is TGTGCCAGCAGTTATCACTACAAAATAAGACAAGGCGGGGAGCAGTACGTC. Its translation is CASSYHYKIRQGGEQYV.

The chain joins TRBV9 to TRBJ1-6; D not certain. This CDR3 is 14 amino acids long. Deletions cut 0 bases from V and 5 bases from J, with 6 bases between. CDR1 and CDR2 from the germline V gene are SGDLS and YYNGEE. In DNA, the CDR3 is TGTGCCAGCAGCGTAGTTAGTGATAATTCACCCCTCCACTTT. Amino acid sequence: CASSVVSDNSPLHF.

The J gene is TRBJ1-5, the V gene TRBV3-1 (or the pseudogene TRBV3-2), with unresolved D. The CDR3 runs to 14 residues. V dropped 4 bases and J dropped 7 bases, with 14 bases sitting between them. Per the germline V gene, CDR1 is LGHDT and CDR2 is YNNKEL (reference sequence). DNA for the CDR3: TGTGCCAGCAGCCTTCGGACCGATGTCCAGCCCCAGCATTTT. Translated, it gives CASSLRTDVQPQHF.

This chain uses TRBV27 with TRBJ2-2; 7 nucleotides align to TRBD1. Germline lookup yields CDR1 MNHEY and CDR2 SMNVEV (reference sequence). CDR3 length equals 16 residues. The J segment lost 2 bases and the V segment lost 1 base, leaving 4 bases of the junction unmatched. The CDR3 DNA reads TGTGCCAGCAGTTTATTCGGGACAGTTAACACCGGGGAGCTGTTTTTT. Translating gives CASSLFGTVNTGELFF.

The chain links TRBV29-1 to TRBJ1-3, with 7 bases aligning to TRBD1. This CDR3 is built from 14 residues. Germline V gene lookup returns CDR1 SQVTM and CDR2 ANQGSEA. V lost 6 bases and J lost 0; bases outside the gene matches: 5. CDR3 DNA: TGCAGCGTGGTCTCAGGGGGCTCTGGAAACACCATATATTTT. It codes for CSVVSGGSGNTIYF.

The chain employs TRBV28 and TRBJ1-1; tentative D call: TRBD1 (5 bases). V was cut by 4 bases and J by 1 base, with 16 bases left in between. Germline CDR1 is MDHEN and CDR2 is SYDVKM. This CDR3 is built from 16 residues. CDR3 in DNA: TGTGCCAGCAGTTCTCCGACGGGACGGGAGAACACTGAAGCTTTCTTT. As protein: CASSSPTGRENTEAFF.

The rearrangement links TRBV11-2 to TRBJ2-7; tentatively, D is TRBD1 or TRBD2 (6 bases each). CDR3 length: 15 amino acids. Trimming shortened V by 5 bases and J by 4 bases, and 18 bases separated the two germline ends. Germline loops: CDR1 SGHAT, CDR2 FQNNGV. The CDR3 loop reads CASSTYGGHTYEQYV. In nucleotides, the CDR3 is TGTGCCAGCAGCACCTACGGGGGCCATACGTACGAGCAGTACGTC.

This clone appeared a few times. The chain joins TRBV4-1 to TRBJ2-5, with 9 bases matching TRBD1. This CDR3 is built from 15 residues. Trimming took 4 bases from V and 5 from J; bases not matched to a gene: 8. CDR1 is MGHRA, CDR2 YSYEKL, per germline. The CDR3 nucleotides read TGCGCCAGCAGCCTATCCGGGACAGGGTGGGAGACCCAGTACTTC. Translating gives CASSLSGTGWETQYF.

This rearrangement joins TRBV19 to TRBJ1-1; unclear D gene. CDR3 length equals 15 residues. Germline CDR1 and CDR2: LNHDA and SQIVND (reference sequence). Trimming removed 5 bases from V and 1 base from J, with 14 bases in between. CDR3 coding DNA: TGTGCCAGTAGTCCGGATGCACGGAAGAACACTGAAGCTTTCTTT. The encoded protein is CASSPDARKNTEAFF.

The chain recombines TRBV5-1 with TRBJ2-1; 7 positions match TRBD2. Trimming removed 2 bases from V and 10 bases from J; junction bases left unmatched: 12. CDR1 is SGHRS and CDR2 is YFSETQ in the germline V gene. The CDR3 is 15 residues long. The chain's CDR3 is CASSFPLVGGEEQFF. The CDR3 coding sequence is TGCGCCAGCAGCTTCCCCCTAGTGGGGGGGGAGGAGCAGTTCTTC.

In regard to this clone: At one end, the junction sequence differs from germline, possibly due to a read error. The chain couples TRBV3-1 (or the pseudogene TRBV3-2) to TRBJ2-2, with 8 bases matching TRBD2. The germline V gene encodes CDR1 LGHDT and CDR2 YNNKEL (reference sequence). This CDR3 is built from 15 residues. In DNA form, the CDR3 reads TGTCCCAGCAGCCCCCGGGGGGGGGCGGGCGGGGAGCTGTTTTTT. This encodes CPSSPRGGAGGELFF.

In its sample, this clone was seen once. Written as DNA, the CDR3 is TGTGCCAGCAGTGAAGGGACGGCAAATCAGCCCCAGCATTTT. It specifies CASSEGTANQPQHF. V and J are TRBV6-1 and TRBJ1-5; no firm D call. The CDR3 length is 14 residues. Germline V gene sequence: CDR1 MNHNS, CDR2 SASEGT. V was trimmed by 1 base and J by 4 bases, leaving 8 bases between them.

This clone has only one observation. The V call is TRBV20-1, the J call TRBJ1-1; D remains ambiguous. V lost 3 bases, J lost 8 bases, and 10 bases lay in between. CDR1 is DFQATT and CDR2 is SNEGSKA in the germline V gene (reference sequence). CDR3 length: 11 residues. In DNA form, the CDR3 reads TGCAGTGCTAGCGGAATGAGAGAAGCTTTCTTT. Translation gives CSASGMREAFF.

V is TRBV19 and J is TRBJ1-1; no clear D. This CDR3 contains 14 residues. CDR1 is LNHDA and CDR2 is SQIVND in the germline V gene (reference sequence). The V gene lost 1 base and the J gene lost 1 base, with 7 bases spanning the gap. The CDR3 nucleotides are TGTGCCAGTAGTATAGCATCTGAGAACACTGAAGCTTTCTTT. This encodes CASSIASENTEAFF.

The genes are TRBV5-1 and TRBJ2-3; 10 bases line up with TRBD2. V lost 1 base to trimming and J lost 5 bases; unmatched junction nucleotides: 7. CDR1 is SGHRS and CDR2 is YFSETQ in the germline V gene. The CDR3 runs to 16 residues. CDR3 nucleotide sequence: TGCGCCAGCAGCTTGTCTCCTAGCGGGGGTGGAGATACGCAGTATTTT. Its protein product is CASSLSPSGGGDTQYF.

A remark on this clone: An end of the junction does not agree with germline; a read error may underlie this. This same CDR3 is encoded by further DNA sequences in the sample. The rearrangement uses TRBV12-3 or TRBV12-4 and TRBJ2-5, with 7 nucleotides matching TRBD1. The CDR3 loop spans 13 amino acids. The CDR3 protein is CASSLQGTETQYF. DNA for the CDR3: TGTGCCAGTAGTTTACAGGGGACGGAGACCCAGTACTTC.